This T cell receptor beta chain was retrieved from a study of shared clonotypes between healthy human individuals. Regarding the study as a whole: Several donors shared approximately 5% of their naive CD4 clonotypes.

Naive CD45RA+ and memory CD45RA-negative subsets were split from CD4+ cells. Details on this clone: The antigen is unknown. Other DNA sequences in the sample encode the same CDR3.

Running of the assay took place at deep level. Method: immunoSEQ multiplex PCR; TCRdb's copy keeps in-frame clones and lacks some. The table lists 2 million to 3 million clones, approximately 94% of them singletons. The CDR3 is made up of 12 amino acids. CDR1 is SQVTM and CDR2 is ANQGSEA in the germline V gene. V was pared by 3 bases and J by 4 bases, with 9 bases between. The genes are TRBV29-1 and TRBJ1-2, with D possibly matching TRBD1 (6 bases). The sequenced material came from naive CD4+ T cells from PBMCs. Specified subset: CD45RA+ positively selected. This clonotype originated in a man between 18 and 35 years old in good health. Some clones in this sample may be carry-over from other donors' samples. The CDR3 bases are TGCAGCGTTGACAGGGGTGGCTATGGCTACACCTTC. Translated: CSVDRGGYGYTF.